The 22 T cell receptor beta chains reported below all come from one sample, sequenced in a study of OX40 agonist ivuxolimab in advanced cancers. TCRdb's copy holds only in-frame clones and misses some; the assay was immunoSEQ multiplex PCR. The sample carries 65,000 to 95,000 clones, less than 95% recorded once. Material: CD4+ or CD8+ T cells sorted from blood, obtained in a trial of the OX40 agonist ivuxolimab. These TCRs come from an adult with an advanced solid tumor such as melanoma, head and neck, liver or kidney cancer.

The chain combines TRBV7-6 with TRBJ2-2; TRBD2 agrees at 11 bases. CDR3 length: 15 amino acids. Germline CDR1 is SGHVS and CDR2 is FNYEAQ. Losses at the gene ends were 7 bases for V and 5 bases for J; bases not matched to a gene: 6. The CDR3 reads CASTLAGGGTGELFF. For the CDR3, the DNA is TGTGCCAGCACCCTAGCGGGGGGAGGAACCGGGGAGCTGTTTTTT.

The chain carries TRBV4-1 and TRBJ1-4, with TRBD1 identical over 7 bases. The CDR3 loop spans 19 amino acids. Germline V gene lookup returns CDR1 MGHRA and CDR2 YSYEKL. With 1 base clipped from V and 1 base from J, the junction kept 12 bases outside the gene matches. In nucleotides, the CDR3 is TGCGCCAGCAGCCAAGTATGGCCAGGGGGACCCTTAACTAATGAAAAACTGTTTTTT. Its translation: CASSQVWPGGPLTNEKLFF.

The V gene is TRBV5-6, the J gene TRBJ1-1, with 10 bases matching TRBD1. The junction had 5 bases not matched to a gene; V was cut back by 1 base and J by 2 bases. This CDR3 has 16 residues. The germline CDR1 and CDR2 sequences are SGHDT and YYEEEE. CDR3 DNA: TGTGCCAGCAGCTTGTGGGACAGGGGACAAAACACTGAAGCTTTCTTT. The encoded protein is CASSLWDRGQNTEAFF.

The chain recombines TRBV19 with TRBJ1-1; TRBD1 might be the D (5 bases). The CDR3 is 15 residues long. V was trimmed by 5 bases and J by 0 bases, leaving 13 bases between them. CDR1 and CDR2 from the germline V gene are LNHDA and SQIVND (reference sequence). The CDR3 DNA is TGTGCCAGTAGTCCCGGGCAGGGAATGAACACTGAAGCTTTCTTT. Its translation: CASSPGQGMNTEAFF.

CDR3 loop: CASSSIGTGNYGYTF. The CDR3 coding sequence is TGTGCCAGCAGCTCGATCGGGACAGGGAACTATGGCTACACCTTC. V is TRBV5-5 and J is TRBJ1-2; 9 bases line up with TRBD1. The germline V gene encodes CDR1 SGHKS and CDR2 YYEKEE (reference sequence). The CDR3 is made up of 15 amino acids. After removal of 3 bases from V and 2 bases from J, the junction contained 5 bases not matched to a gene.

The gene calls are TRBV27 and TRBJ1-1, with TRBD1 matching over 8 bases. V trimming: 2 bases; J trimming: 6 bases; junction bases outside the gene matches: 5. Germline values: CDR1 MNHEY, CDR2 SMNVEV (reference sequence). This CDR3 comprises 14 residues. In DNA, the CDR3 is TGTGCCAGCAGTTTAGCAGGGGGCGCCTCTGAAGCTTTCTTT. This gives the protein CASSLAGGASEAFF.

V is TRBV27 and J is TRBJ1-5, with unresolved D. This CDR3 spans 16 amino acids. Germline V gene lookup returns CDR1 MNHEY and CDR2 SMNVEV (reference sequence). The V gene lost 3 bases and the J gene lost 3 bases, with 15 bases spanning the gap. CDR3 in DNA: TGTGCCAGCAGTTTGACGACGGAGTATTCCAATCAGCCCCAGCATTTT. Residues: CASSLTTEYSNQPQHF.

This clone was observed many times. The V and J genes are TRBV7-9 and TRBJ1-2; TRBD1 might be the D (6 bases). The CDR3 is 14 residues long. Germline V gene sequence: CDR1 SEHNR, CDR2 FQNEAQ (reference sequence). V lost 1 base, J lost 6 bases, and 12 bases lay in between. CDR3: CASSLGAGVDGYTF. As DNA, the CDR3 is TGTGCCAGCAGCTTAGGGGCAGGGGTAGATGGCTACACCTTC. The whole variable domain, filled in from reference TRBV7-9 and TRBJ1-2, reads DTGVSQNPRHKITKRGQNVTFRCDPISEHNRLYWYRQTLGQGPEFLTYFQNEAQLEKSRLLSDRFSAERPKGSFSTLEIQRTEQGDSAMYLCASSLGAGVDGYTFGSGTRLTVV.

This clone came up once. The V call is TRBV9, the J call TRBJ1-2; tentatively, D is TRBD1 (6 bases). The CDR3 spans 14 residues. V was pared by 4 bases and J by 4 bases, with 14 bases between. Germline CDR1 SGDLS, CDR2 YYNGEE. The CDR3 spells CASSPAGHLYGYTF. DNA for the CDR3: TGTGCCAGCAGCCCTGCGGGACACCTCTATGGCTACACCTTC.

The chain combines TRBV6-4 with TRBJ2-3; 10 bases match TRBD2. J was trimmed by 2 bases and V by 3 bases; bases with no gene match: 5. There are 16 residues in the CDR3. Germline V lookup: CDR1 MRHNA, CDR2 SNTAGT. The CDR3 here is CASSDVAGGNTDTQYF. The CDR3 nucleotides read TGTGCCAGCAGTGATGTAGCGGGGGGTAACACAGATACGCAGTATTTT.

This chain connects TRBV4-1 to TRBJ2-3; weak D call: TRBD2 (6 bases). Trimming removed 1 base at V and 6 bases at J, with 17 bases between. The CDR3 length is 16 residues. Germline CDR1 is MGHRA and CDR2 is YSYEKL. The CDR3 is CASSQVWGPEGDTQYF. CDR3 sequence (DNA): TGCGCCAGCAGCCAAGTTTGGGGCCCGGAGGGGGATACGCAGTATTTT.

The V call is TRBV9, the J call TRBJ1-1; the D is unclear. This CDR3 contains 17 residues. The V end lost 4 bases, the J end lost 0 bases, and 19 bases lay between the germline ends. The V gene's germline CDR1 is SGDLS and CDR2 YYNGEE. The CDR3 is CASSRVDWVGMNTEAFF. The CDR3 DNA is TGTGCCAGCAGCAGAGTGGACTGGGTTGGGATGAACACTGAAGCTTTCTTT.

The chain is built from TRBV13 and TRBJ2-5; 7 bases line up with TRBD1. Trimming at V came to 3 bases and at J to 3 bases, leaving 1 base not matched to a gene. Per the germline V gene, CDR1 is PRHDT and CDR2 is FYEKMQ (reference sequence). This CDR3 is 13 amino acids long. This CDR3 is CASSFDREETQYF. CDR3 coding DNA: TGTGCCAGCAGCTTCGACAGGGAAGAGACCCAGTACTTC.

The CDR3 DNA reads as TGTGCCAGCAGCGTATTTGGGGACCCTGGAAACACCATATATTTT. This encodes CASSVFGDPGNTIYF. The chain links TRBV9 to TRBJ1-3, with a weak D call TRBD1 (5 bases). Germline values: CDR1 SGDLS, CDR2 YYNGEE. The CDR3 runs to 15 residues. V lost 1 base and J lost 2, with 10 bases in between.

The rearrangement links TRBV5-4 to TRBJ2-1, with D maybe TRBD2 (6 bases). V dropped 6 bases and J dropped 0 bases, with 13 bases sitting between them. Germline V gene sequence: CDR1 SGHNT, CDR2 YYREEE (reference sequence). The CDR3 covers 15 residues. As DNA, the CDR3 is TGTGCCAGCAAGGGGACCGGGAGCTCCTACAATGAGCAGTTCTTC. Translated, it gives CASKGTGSSYNEQFF.

The chain is built from TRBV19 and TRBJ1-2; 10 nucleotides align to TRBD1. CDR1 is LNHDA, CDR2 SQIVND, per germline (reference sequence). The CDR3 has 15 residues. Unmatched junction bases numbered 7, after V lost 3 bases and J lost 6 bases. In DNA form, the CDR3 reads TGTGCCAGTAGTATGACAGGGGGCCCCCCAAATGGCTACACCTTC. Translating it yields CASSMTGGPPNGYTF.

Turning to this clone: Other DNA sequences of this sample code for an identical CDR3. This chain links TRBV27 with TRBJ2-7, with 8 bases lining up with TRBD1. Looked up from germline, CDR1 is MNHEY and CDR2 is SMNVEV (reference sequence). The CDR3 spans 13 residues. V lost 5 bases to trimming and J lost 2 bases; unmatched junction nucleotides: 2. In DNA form, the CDR3 reads TGTGCCAGCAGTCTGACAGGGGCCTACGAGCAGTACTTC. Its translation is CASSLTGAYEQYF.

The genes are TRBV9 and TRBJ2-1; D may be TRBD1 (6 bases). V was cut by 2 bases and J by 5 bases, with 14 bases left in between. Germline V gene sequence: CDR1 SGDLS, CDR2 YYNGEE. The CDR3 is 15 amino acids. The CDR3 reads CASSVSGTLHNEQFF. CDR3 coding DNA: TGTGCCAGCAGCGTCTCCGGGACACTCCACAATGAGCAGTTCTTC.

The genes are TRBV6-4 and TRBJ2-3; TRBD2 might be the D (7 bases). V was trimmed by 2 bases and J by 5 bases, leaving 14 bases between them. Per germline, CDR1 MRHNA and CDR2 SNTAGT. The CDR3 totals 15 residues. The CDR3 sequence is CASSDAAGAGDTQYF. The CDR3 region has the DNA TGTGCCAGCAGTGACGCCGCGGGGGCAGGAGATACGCAGTATTTT.

This clone was observed once. V usage is TRBV2 and J usage is TRBJ1-1; D gene ambiguous. V dropped 3 bases and J dropped 4 bases, with 12 bases sitting between them. Germline CDR1 is SNHLY and CDR2 is FYNNEI. CDR3 length equals 14 residues. CDR3 nucleotide sequence: TGTGCCAGCAGTGATTCTCGGGGTGGCACTGAAGCTTTCTTT. It is translated as CASSDSRGGTEAFF.

The V gene is TRBV4-1, the J gene TRBJ2-2; 10 positions match TRBD2. The V gene's germline CDR1 is MGHRA and CDR2 YSYEKL. V shed 0 bases, J shed 4 bases, and the junction held 8 bases outside the gene matches. CDR3 length: 18 residues. CDR3 nucleotides: TGCGCCAGCAGCCAAGAGGATTTAGCGGGGGGAAGCACCGGGGAGCTGTTTTTT. Translating gives CASSQEDLAGGSTGELFF.

This clone qualifies as medium-sized. The genes are TRBV7-6 and TRBJ2-2; no clear D gene. The V gene lost 0 bases and the J gene lost 5 bases, with 16 bases spanning the gap. The CDR3 has 17 residues. Per germline, CDR1 SGHVS and CDR2 FNYEAQ. The CDR3 sequence is CASSLALQNIETGELFF. CDR3 DNA sequence: TGTGCCAGCAGCTTAGCACTACAGAACATAGAAACCGGGGAGCTGTTTTTT.